This T cell receptor beta chain was recovered during a study of Graves' ophthalmopathy and Graves' hyperthyroidism. Study background: Untreated patients at initial diagnosis provided peripheral blood.

The table lists this clonotype with a count of one. Its antigen is not identified. Study findings and constraints: Ophthalmopathy could be told apart from stable hyperthyroidism by a 13-signature model (about 88% sensitivity, approximately 81% specificity). It was with around 71% sensitivity and almost 75% specificity that the model predicted ophthalmopathy progression.

RNA transcripts yielded amplified TCR beta CDR3 regions. First-round RT-PCR used HTBI primers; second-round multiplex PCR followed. TCRdb reprocessed the multiplex PCR reads with MiXCR, giving one entry per CDR3 protein. This sample yields 600,000 to 950,000 distinct CDR3 sequences, of which 35% to 50% are seen a single time; roughly 46% belongs to the top ten. Sequencing was done on a sample of peripheral blood. This TCR derives from an adult man with Graves' ophthalmopathy.

The CDR3 DNA follows: TGTGCCACCAGTGATCCCTCCATGGGGGATAGCAATCAGCCCCAGCATTTT. It codes for CATSDPSMGDSNQPQHF. The V gene is TRBV24-1, the J gene TRBJ1-5; D might be TRBD1 (5 bases). V lost 3 bases and J lost 0, with 14 bases in between. The CDR3 has 17 amino acids. CDR1 is KGHDR and CDR2 is SFDVKD in the germline V gene.